This T cell receptor (beta chain) was obtained from a study of lymphopenia after photon versus proton radiotherapy. General study findings and limits: Relative stability marked proton patients; photon patients lost diversity and naive cells. Post-nadir TCR diversity decline inversely tracked overall survival among those who died.

As regards this clone: Antigen unknown.

This CDR3 has 14 residues. The germline V and J ends were trimmed by 0 bases and 3 bases, with 7 bases remaining between them. Germline CDR1 SGHDT, CDR2 YYEEEE. TCRdb keeps only in-frame clones here, not all; method: immunoSEQ multiplex PCR. The data contain some 42,000 clones, around 83% of them singletons. The material was peripheral blood, obtained from a patient treated with proton-based radiotherapy. The V gene is TRBV5-6, the J gene TRBJ1-3, with D unresolved. The sequence was collected from a woman between 65 and 79 years old with pancreatic cancer. In DNA, the CDR3 is TGTGCCAGCAGCTTGGAGGCAGTTGGAAACACCATATATTTT. Translation: CASSLEAVGNTIYF.